A single sample gave rise to the 11 T cell receptor beta chains below, sequenced in a study of cytomegalovirus exposure and HLA in healthy donors. The PCR contained 60 Vbeta and 13 Jbeta primers. The table came from immunoSEQ multiplex PCR; TCRdb's copy has only in-frame clones and leaves some out. This sample has 150,000 or so clones, with around two thirds found just once. Sequenced material: PBMCs. These receptors came from a woman between 18 and 29 years old in good health and CMV-seronegative.

This chain links TRBV18 with TRBJ2-7; D might be TRBD2 (6 bases). Germline V gene sequence: CDR1 KGHSH, CDR2 LQKENI. V lost 2 bases, J lost 0 bases, and 11 bases lay in between. The CDR3 has 15 residues. The CDR3, as DNA: TGTGCCAGCTCACCAGAGGCGGGATACTCCTACGAGCAGTACGTC. This sequence encodes CASSPEAGYSYEQYV.

This chain links TRBV27 with TRBJ1-4; D is unresolved. Trimming stripped 2 bases from V and 7 bases from J, with 8 bases between. Germline V lookup: CDR1 MNHEY, CDR2 SMNVEV (reference sequence). This CDR3 spans 13 amino acids. The CDR3 spells CASSLGRLEKLFF. In DNA, the CDR3 is TGTGCCAGCAGTTTAGGTAGACTTGAAAAACTGTTTTTT.

This clone was recorded once. This sample includes further DNA sequences coding for the same CDR3. The chain is built from TRBV27 and TRBJ1-1; D not resolved. This CDR3 spans 13 amino acids. The V end was cut by 3 bases, the J end by 4 bases, with 9 bases between. Germline values: CDR1 MNHEY, CDR2 SMNVEV (reference sequence). The CDR3: CASSLAGGTEAFF. CDR3 DNA: TGTGCCAGCAGTTTGGCTGGCGGCACTGAAGCTTTCTTT.

V gene TRBV18 combines with J gene TRBJ1-3; 7 bases fit TRBD1. The CDR3 length is 15 residues. Trimming removed 4 bases from V and 4 bases from J; junction bases left unmatched: 7. Germline V gene data show CDR1 as KGHSH and CDR2 as LQKENI. In nucleotides, the CDR3 is TGTGCCAGCTCACGAACCGGGACAGTAGGAAACACCATATATTTT. This codes for CASSRTGTVGNTIYF. Together with reference TRBV18 and TRBJ1-3, the CDR3 gives the full variable domain: NAGVMQNPRHLVRRRGQEARLRCSPMKGHSHVYWYRQLPEEGLKFMVYLQKENIIDESGMPKERFSAEFPKEGPSILRIQQVVRGDSAAYFCASSRTGTVGNTIYFGEGSWLTVV.

This clone was seen only once. V gene TRBV5-8 combines with J gene TRBJ1-1; D is possibly TRBD1 (5 bases). CDR3 length: 13 amino acids. The V gene lost 4 bases and the J gene lost 3 bases, with 10 bases spanning the gap. The germline V gene encodes CDR1 SGHTS and CDR2 YDEGEE. The CDR3 reads CASSPRGYTEAFF. The CDR3 coding sequence is TGTGCCAGCAGCCCCCGGGGGTACACTGAAGCTTTCTTT.

The rearrangement links TRBV9 to TRBJ2-2, with a weak D call TRBD2 (6 bases). V lost 5 bases and J lost 3, with 14 bases in between. Looked up from germline, CDR1 is SGDLS and CDR2 is YYNGEE. The CDR3 has 15 amino acids. This CDR3 reads CASSRPGEDTGELFF. CDR3 coding DNA: TGTGCCAGCAGTAGACCGGGAGAGGACACCGGGGAGCTGTTTTTT.

Concerning this clone: At one of its ends the junction is not consistent with the germline gene, which may arise from a read error. The chain joins TRBV27 to TRBJ1-6; perhaps TRBD1 as D (5 bases). The CDR3 totals 15 residues. Germline CDR1 and CDR2: MNHEY and SMNVEV (reference sequence). CDR3 amino acids: CASSLSVAGKSPPHF. The CDR3 bases are TGTGCCAGCAGTCTAAGCGTGGCAGGGAAATCACCCCCCCACTTT.

The chain recombines TRBV6-4 with TRBJ2-1, with 7 bases lining up with TRBD2. Germline loops: CDR1 MRHNA, CDR2 SNTAGT. The J segment lost 5 bases and the V segment lost 5 bases, leaving 6 bases of the junction unmatched. The CDR3 runs 14 residues. The CDR3 coding sequence is TGTGCCAGCAGTACCCGGGAGGCTAACAATGAGCAGTTCTTC. This encodes CASSTREANNEQFF.

The rearrangement joins TRBV5-6 to TRBJ1-2; 8 bases match TRBD1. V lost 4 bases to trimming and J lost 1 base; unmatched junction nucleotides: 6. The germline gives CDR1 SGHDT, CDR2 YYEEEE. CDR3 length: 15 residues. CDR3 in amino acids: CASSLGQVFNYGYTF. In DNA form, the CDR3 reads TGTGCCAGCAGCCTGGGACAGGTTTTTAACTATGGCTACACCTTC. Filled out from reference TRBV5-6 and TRBJ1-2, the complete variable domain reads DAGVTQSPTHLIKTRGQQVTLRCSPKSGHDTVSWYQQALGQGPQFIFQYYEEEERQRGNFPDRFSGHQFPNYSSELNVNALLLGDSALYLCASSLGQVFNYGYTFGSGTRLTVV.

This clone was counted a few times. One end of the junction varies from germline; a read error may be responsible. The V and J genes are TRBV7-7 and TRBJ2-1, with D tentatively TRBD2 (6 bases). CDR3 length: 16 residues. Germline V gene data show CDR1 as SSHAT and CDR2 as FNYEAQ (reference sequence). Here the CDR3 DNA reads TGTGCTAGCAGCCCATGGAGTCAGGGAGGTGAGGGTGAGCAGTTCTTC. It translates to CASSPWSQGGEGEQFF.

The chain carries TRBV11-2 and TRBJ1-1; a possible D gene is TRBD1 (5 bases). This CDR3 is built from 13 residues. The germline CDR1 and CDR2 sequences are SGHAT and FQNNGV. V was trimmed by 1 base and J by 6 bases, leaving 9 bases between them. The chain's CDR3 is CASSLAGSAEAFF. The CDR3 DNA reads TGTGCCAGCAGCTTAGCAGGGTCGGCTGAAGCTTTCTTT.